The 17 T cell receptor beta chains listed next were all sequenced from one sample in a study of CD8 T cells in Susac syndrome. The authors reverse transcribed roughly 0.5 to 1 ug RNA with random hexamers. TCRdb re-derived calls from the immunoSEQ multiplex PCR reads in MiXCR, one entry per CDR3 protein. The profile shows roughly 150,000 distinct CDR3 sequences, around 96% of them singletons. Sequencing input: CD8+ T cells from PBMCs. These receptors were collected from a human donor with multiple sclerosis.

This clonotype has a single count. The rearrangement joins TRBV7-8 to TRBJ1-1, with D unclear. In germline, CDR1 is SGHVS, CDR2 FQNEAQ. The germline V and J ends were trimmed by 0 bases and 3 bases, with 8 bases remaining between them. This CDR3 comprises 14 residues. CDR3 sequence: CASSLAYSDTEAFF. The CDR3 DNA is TGTGCCAGCAGCTTAGCGTATTCAGACACTGAAGCTTTCTTT.

This chain joins TRBV19 and TRBJ2-3; maybe TRBD2 (7 bases). CDR1 LNHDA and CDR2 SQIVND come from the germline V gene (reference sequence). The V end was cut by 6 bases, the J end by 1 base, with 20 bases between. The CDR3 covers 17 residues. CDR3: CASRSGEGRGRTDTQYF. CDR3 sequence (DNA): TGTGCCAGTAGGTCAGGGGAGGGTCGGGGACGCACAGATACGCAGTATTTT.

The DNA for the CDR3 is TGTGCCAGCAGTTTACAGGGGGCTGGGTCCTACGAGCAGTACTTC. This codes for CASSLQGAGSYEQYF. This chain links TRBV12-3 or TRBV12-4 with TRBJ2-7; 8 bases map to TRBD1. The CDR3 spans 15 residues. V lost 2 bases and J lost 1; bases outside the gene matches: 4.

The gene calls are TRBV27 and TRBJ1-1, with D uncertain. The CDR3 extends over 16 amino acids. Germline V gives CDR1 MNHEY, CDR2 SMNVEV (reference sequence). Trimming cost V 7 bases and J 1 base, with 19 bases left between them. CDR3 coding DNA: TGTGCCAGCACTCCTAGGAGGTCAGGTCCGAACACTGAAGCTTTCTTT. This translates into CASTPRRSGPNTEAFF.

As DNA, the CDR3 is TGCGCCAGCAGCCCTCGTGACCAGGGGGCCTACGAGCAGTACTTC. It specifies CASSPRDQGAYEQYF. V gene TRBV4-1 combines with J gene TRBJ2-7; TRBD1 matches 7 bases. The CDR3 consists of 15 residues. Per germline, CDR1 MGHRA and CDR2 YSYEKL. The V segment lost 4 bases and the J segment 2 bases; nucleotides outside the gene matches: 8.

The rearrangement joins TRBV29-1 to TRBJ2-2; D is uncertain. This CDR3 is 11 amino acids long. Germline CDR1 is SQVTM and CDR2 is ANQGSEA. V lost 4 bases, J lost 2 bases, and 2 bases lay in between. CDR3 residues: CSVVNTGELFF. The CDR3 nucleotides read TGCAGCGTTGTAAACACCGGGGAGCTGTTTTTT.

This clonotype is a singleton in its sample. The genes are TRBV7-9 and TRBJ2-4; 7 bases agree with TRBD1. The CDR3 extends over 12 amino acids. Germline loops: CDR1 SEHNR, CDR2 FQNEAQ (reference sequence). With V trimmed by 8 bases and J by 6 bases, 4 bases remained unmatched. In nucleotides, the CDR3 is TGTGCCAGCGGCCCAGGGGGAAACATTCAGTACTTC. Translation: CASGPGGNIQYF.

V gene TRBV7-2 combines with J gene TRBJ2-2; 16 bases line up with TRBD2. Germline V gene lookup returns CDR1 SGHTA and CDR2 FQGNSA. The V gene end was trimmed by 5 bases and the J gene end by 5 bases; junction bases not matched to a gene: 11. CDR3 length: 19 amino acids. DNA for the CDR3: TGTGCCAGCAGCCCACGCTCGGGACTAGCGGGGGGGGGTACCGGGGAGCTGTTTTTT. Its protein product is CASSPRSGLAGGGTGELFF.

The chain joins TRBV9 to TRBJ1-2; D is uncertain. Germline CDR1 reads SGDLS; CDR2 reads YYNGEE. Between the trimmed V and J ends, which lost 0 bases and 7 bases, there was a span of 7 bases. The CDR3 totals 12 residues. The CDR3 here is CASSVATGGYTF. The DNA of the CDR3 is TGTGCCAGCAGCGTAGCTACGGGTGGCTACACCTTC.

This clonotype is a singleton in its sample. This rearrangement joins TRBV7-9 to TRBJ1-2; D not resolved. Trimming cost V 0 bases and J 8 bases, with 10 bases left between them. Germline lookup yields CDR1 SEHNR and CDR2 FQNEAQ (reference sequence). This CDR3 is built from 13 residues. The CDR3 reads CASSLARSGGYTF. The CDR3 nucleotides are TGTGCCAGCAGCTTAGCCAGGTCGGGCGGCTACACCTTC.

The V call is TRBV30, the J call TRBJ2-2; D ambiguous. Trimming cost V 6 bases and J 2 bases, with 7 bases left between them. The CDR3 runs 12 residues. CDR1 and CDR2 (germline): GTSNPN, SVGIG (reference sequence). CDR3 protein: CACDANTGELFF. Here the CDR3 DNA reads TGTGCCTGCGACGCAAACACCGGGGAGCTGTTTTTT.

The chain uses TRBV6-2 or TRBV6-3 and TRBJ2-2; perhaps D is TRBD1 or TRBD2 (5 bases each). Deletions cut 6 bases from V and 6 bases from J, with 11 bases between. Germline V CDR1 and CDR2: MNHEY, SVGEGT. CDR3 size: 13 residues. The CDR3 DNA sequence: TGTGCCAGCAGCCTCGGGGACCCCGGGGAGCTGTTTTTT. As protein: CASSLGDPGELFF.

V is TRBV27 and J is TRBJ2-7; D possibly corresponds to TRBD2 (6 bases). CDR3 length: 13 residues. V was trimmed by 2 bases and J by 7 bases, leaving 12 bases between them. CDR1 is MNHEY and CDR2 is SMNVEV in the germline V gene (reference sequence). In DNA, the CDR3 is TGTGCCAGCAGTTTACAGACTAGAGAGGAGCAGTACTTC. This sequence encodes CASSLQTREEQYF.

This clonotype appeared a single time. This chain links TRBV12-3 or TRBV12-4 with TRBJ2-6, with TRBD1 matching over 7 bases. The V and J ends lost 4 bases and 0 bases, in that order; junction bases with no gene match: 6. The CDR3 sequence is 17 residues long. The CDR3 here is CASSSGQDSSGANVLTF. In DNA, the CDR3 is TGTGCCAGCAGTTCCGGACAGGATAGCTCTGGGGCCAACGTCCTGACTTTC.

V and J are TRBV5-4 and TRBJ2-1; a weak D match, TRBD1 (5 bases). CDR1 and CDR2 (germline): SGHNT, YYREEE (reference sequence). CDR3 length equals 13 residues. The germline V and J ends were trimmed by 4 bases and 5 bases, with 10 bases remaining between them. The CDR3 nucleotides are TGTGCCAGCAGCCCGGACACGAACAATGAGCAGTTCTTC. Translated, it gives CASSPDTNNEQFF. The full variable domain, its missing parts supplied by reference TRBV5-4 and TRBJ2-1, is ETGVTQSPTHLIKTRGQQVTLRCSSQSGHNTVSWYQQALGQGPQFIFQYYREEENGRGNFPPRFSGLQFPNYSSELNVNALELDDSALYLCASSPDTNNEQFFGPGTRLTVL.

This chain links TRBV15 with TRBJ1-1; D remains ambiguous. The V and J ends lost 3 bases and 4 bases respectively, with 21 bases between them. The germline V gene encodes CDR1 LNHNV and CDR2 YYDKDF (reference sequence). The CDR3 has 17 amino acids. The CDR3 nucleotides read TGTGCCACCAGCAGCCAACCGCTACGAATGGGAGTCACTGAAGCTTTCTTT. It specifies CATSSQPLRMGVTEAFF.

The CDR3 sequence is CSARVATASNSPLHF. The DNA for the CDR3 is TGCAGTGCTAGAGTAGCGACGGCAAGTAATTCACCCCTCCACTTT. The chain combines TRBV20-1 with TRBJ1-6; D unclear. Germline V gene lookup returns CDR1 DFQATT and CDR2 SNEGSKA (reference sequence). The CDR3 runs 15 residues. V lost 1 base and J 6 bases, leaving 13 bases between the germline ends.